This record covers a single TCR beta chain. The entry originates in a study of yellow fever vaccine responses in identical twins. TCRdb re-analysed the RT-PCR reads in MiXCR, keeping a single row per CDR3 protein. The repertoire consists of around 2,400 distinct CDR3 sequences, with roughly 85% occurring once and the leading ten covering around 4%. The germline CDR1 and CDR2 sequences are KGHSH and LQKENI. The CDR3 length is 18 residues. Trimming left V 3 bases short and J 0 bases short, with 17 bases between. V gene TRBV18 combines with J gene TRBJ1-4; no clear D gene. Sample: T cells from blood (PBMCs), unsorted or a sorted subset (not recorded which), taken before or after yellow fever vaccination (not recorded which). The TCR sequence derives from a woman aged 18 to 35 who received the yellow fever vaccine. CDR3 DNA sequence: TGTGCCAGCTCACCCCGACAAGCGCAAGATGCAACTAATGAAAAACTGTTTTTT. It yields the protein CASSPRQAQDATNEKLFF.